One T cell receptor beta chain is described in this entry. Germline CDR1 is LNHDA and CDR2 is SQIVND (reference sequence). Trimming pared 6 bases from V and 5 bases from J, leaving 4 bases between. This CDR3 region has 11 residues. These data originate in a study of CD8 T cells in Susac syndrome. TCR beta from blood CD8+ and CD4+ T cells was sequenced. The CD8+ and CD4+ T cells were isolated magnetically using a negative isolation approach, whereas the TEMRA cells were enriched by FACS. RNA, at about 0.45 to 1 ug, was reverse transcribed with random hexamers. TCRdb redid the calling of the immunoSEQ multiplex PCR reads with MiXCR, one entry per CDR3 protein. The sample holds a few hundred thousand distinct CDR3 sequences, almost 85% seen once.

The sequence came from a human donor with multiple sclerosis. V is TRBV19 and J is TRBJ2-2; no reliable D call. The sequencing sample was made of CD8+ T cells from PBMCs. The CDR3 DNA follows: TGTGCCAGTAGGACAACCGGGGAGCTGTTTTTT. Protein: CASRTTGELFF.